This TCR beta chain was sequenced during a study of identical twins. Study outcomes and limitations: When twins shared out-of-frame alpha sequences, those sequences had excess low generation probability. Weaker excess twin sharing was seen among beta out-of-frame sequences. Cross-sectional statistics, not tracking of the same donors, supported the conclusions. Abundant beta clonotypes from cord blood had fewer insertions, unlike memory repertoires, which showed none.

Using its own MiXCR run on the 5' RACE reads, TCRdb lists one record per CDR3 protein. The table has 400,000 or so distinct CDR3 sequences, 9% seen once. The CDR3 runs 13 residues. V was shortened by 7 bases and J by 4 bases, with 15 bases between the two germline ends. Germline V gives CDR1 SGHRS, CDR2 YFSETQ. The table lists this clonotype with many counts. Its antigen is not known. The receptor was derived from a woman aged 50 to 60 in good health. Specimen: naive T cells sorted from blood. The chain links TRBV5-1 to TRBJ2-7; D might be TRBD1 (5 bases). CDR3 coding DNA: TGCGCCAGCCGCACTGTAGGGGTTTACGAGCAGTACTTC. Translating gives CASRTVGVYEQYF.